Listed below are T cell receptor beta chains from one sample, sequenced in a study of identifying expanded T cells in peripheral blood. Repertoires were generated with immunoSEQ multiplex PCR, while TCRdb's copy carries only in-frame clones and drops some. Among about 110,000 clones, 80% to 90% were seen once, and the ten largest hold roughly 15%. The specimen sequenced was blood. The receptors here all came from a person aged 18 to 75 in good health. The CDR3 runs from the conserved cysteine through the conserved F or W. The order of the fields is CDR3 protein, CDR3 DNA, V gene, clone size, D gene, J gene. A D gene is named only where the DNA matches it firmly. Clone size is not always given. Where it is, it says once, few, many or a class for expanded clones.

cdr3_aa: CASSLAGGAYEQYF; cdr3_nt: TGTGCCAGCAGCTTAGCCGGCGGAGCATACGAGCAGTACTTC; v_call: TRBV11-3; clone_size: NA; d_call: NA; j_call: TRBJ2-7
cdr3_aa: CASRETGLADEQFF; cdr3_nt: TGTGCCAGCAGAGAGACTGGCCTAGCGGATGAGCAGTTCTTC; v_call: TRBV7-9; clone_size: NA; d_call: TRBD2; j_call: TRBJ2-1
cdr3_aa: CASSQEGNRGAYEQYF; cdr3_nt: TGCGCCAGCAGCCAAGAAGGGAACAGGGGCGCCTACGAGCAGTACTTC; v_call: TRBV4-3; clone_size: NA; d_call: TRBD1; j_call: TRBJ2-7
cdr3_aa: CATSRGTSQTNEKLFF; cdr3_nt: TGTGCCACCAGCAGAGGGACCTCCCAGACTAATGAAAAACTGTTTTTT; v_call: TRBV15; clone_size: NA; d_call: NA; j_call: TRBJ1-4
cdr3_aa: CASSLRLPNTEAFF; cdr3_nt: TGTGCCAGTAGCCTTAGGCTCCCGAACACTGAAGCTTTCTTT; v_call: TRBV19; clone_size: NA; d_call: NA; j_call: TRBJ1-1
cdr3_aa: CASSFGTAGQETQYF; cdr3_nt: TGTGCCAGCAGCTTCGGAACGGCAGGCCAAGAGACCCAGTACTTC; v_call: TRBV11-2; clone_size: NA; d_call: NA; j_call: TRBJ2-5
cdr3_aa: CASSPTPGTVHNQPQHF; cdr3_nt: TGTGCCAGCAGCCCAACCCCAGGGACAGTTCACAATCAGCCCCAGCATTTT; v_call: TRBV28; clone_size: NA; d_call: TRBD1; j_call: TRBJ1-5
cdr3_aa: CASTPTSGPPLHF; cdr3_nt: TGTGCCAGCACCCCCACGTCGGGGCCCCCCCTCCACTTT; v_call: TRBV6-5; clone_size: few; d_call: NA; j_call: TRBJ1-6
cdr3_aa: CAISDGTGVLKGTQYF; cdr3_nt: TGTGCCATCAGTGACGGGACAGGGGTTCTAAAAGGGACCCAGTACTTC; v_call: TRBV10-3; clone_size: NA; d_call: TRBD1; j_call: TRBJ2-5
cdr3_aa: CASSPVSRRGAYEQYF; cdr3_nt: TGTGCCAGCAGCCCCGTGAGCCGACGGGGGGCTTACGAGCAGTACTTC; v_call: TRBV11-2; clone_size: NA; d_call: NA; j_call: TRBJ2-7
cdr3_aa: CASSMSWSSSYEQYF; cdr3_nt: TGTGCCAGTAGTATGAGCTGGTCCTCTTCCTACGAGCAGTACTTC; v_call: TRBV19; clone_size: NA; d_call: NA; j_call: TRBJ2-7
cdr3_aa: CASSQTSQGSYGYTF; cdr3_nt: TGTGCCAGCAGTCAAACCAGCCAGGGCAGCTATGGCTACACCTTC; v_call: TRBV6-6; clone_size: NA; d_call: NA; j_call: TRBJ1-2
cdr3_aa: CASSLGIAGELFF; cdr3_nt: TGTGCCAGCAGCTTGGGTATTGCCGGGGAGCTGTTTTTT; v_call: TRBV7-9; clone_size: NA; d_call: NA; j_call: TRBJ2-2
cdr3_aa: CASSPTAGQGLYEQYF; cdr3_nt: TGTGCCAGCAGCCCAACCGCGGGACAGGGTCTCTACGAGCAGTACTTC; v_call: TRBV13; clone_size: NA; d_call: TRBD1; j_call: TRBJ2-7
cdr3_aa: CASSTRDSYGYTF; cdr3_nt: TGCGCCAGCAGTACAAGGGACAGCTATGGCTACACCTTC; v_call: TRBV5-1; clone_size: NA; d_call: TRBD1; j_call: TRBJ1-2
cdr3_aa: CAITQASTDTQYF; cdr3_nt: TGTGCCATCACCCAGGCCAGCACAGATACGCAGTATTTT; v_call: TRBV10-3; clone_size: once; d_call: NA; j_call: TRBJ2-3
cdr3_aa: CASSYSRGAYEQYF; cdr3_nt: TGTGCCAGCAGTTACTCGAGGGGGGCCTACGAGCAGTACTTC; v_call: TRBV6-5; clone_size: NA; d_call: NA; j_call: TRBJ2-7
cdr3_aa: CAISQDSTNYGYTF; cdr3_nt: TGTGCCATCAGTCAGGACAGCACTAACTATGGCTACACCTTC; v_call: TRBV10-3; clone_size: once; d_call: NA; j_call: TRBJ1-2
cdr3_aa: CASSLGGGTGGVAEAFF; cdr3_nt: TGTGCCAGCAGCTTGGGAGGGGGCACAGGGGGGGTCGCTGAAGCTTTCTTT; v_call: TRBV5-8; clone_size: NA; d_call: TRBD1; j_call: TRBJ1-1
cdr3_aa: CASRTGGSRSYEQYF; cdr3_nt: TGTGCCAGCAGGACAGGGGGCAGCAGGTCCTACGAGCAGTACTTC; v_call: TRBV27; clone_size: NA; d_call: TRBD1; j_call: TRBJ2-7
cdr3_aa: CASSLGTAPNPYTF; cdr3_nt: TGTGCCAGCAGCTTGGGGACAGCCCCCAATCCCTACACCTTC; v_call: TRBV5-6; clone_size: NA; d_call: NA; j_call: TRBJ1-2
cdr3_aa: CASSLGGHSGELFF; cdr3_nt: TGTGCCAGCAGCCTAGGGGGGCATAGCGGGGAGCTGTTTTTT; v_call: TRBV11-3; clone_size: once; d_call: NA; j_call: TRBJ2-2
cdr3_aa: CASSRNNYGYTF; cdr3_nt: TGTGCCAGTAGCAGGAATAACTATGGCTACACCTTC; v_call: TRBV19; clone_size: NA; d_call: NA; j_call: TRBJ1-2
cdr3_aa: CASSQDRSGPYYGYTF; cdr3_nt: TGCGCCAGCAGCCAAGATCGGTCAGGGCCGTACTATGGCTACACCTTC; v_call: TRBV4-3; clone_size: NA; d_call: NA; j_call: TRBJ1-2
cdr3_aa: CASSSPGGGYGYTF; cdr3_nt: TGTGCCAGCAGCTCCCCTGGGGGCGGCTATGGCTACACCTTC; v_call: TRBV28; clone_size: once; d_call: NA; j_call: TRBJ1-2
cdr3_aa: CASSSLTTDYNEQFF; cdr3_nt: TGTGCCAGCAGTTCACTCACCACCGACTACAATGAGCAGTTCTTC; v_call: TRBV28; clone_size: NA; d_call: NA; j_call: TRBJ2-1
cdr3_aa: CASSLFGQTNYGYTF; cdr3_nt: TGTGCCAGCAGCTTGTTTGGACAGACTAACTATGGCTACACCTTC; v_call: TRBV5-6; clone_size: NA; d_call: NA; j_call: TRBJ1-2
cdr3_aa: CASTFDRAGANVLTF; cdr3_nt: TGTGCCAGCACCTTCGACAGGGCTGGGGCCAACGTCCTGACTTTC; v_call: TRBV6-5; clone_size: NA; d_call: TRBD1; j_call: TRBJ2-6
cdr3_aa: CASSQGRRYEQFF; cdr3_nt: TGCGCCAGCAGCCAGGGGAGAAGGTATGAGCAGTTCTTC; v_call: TRBV5-1; clone_size: NA; d_call: NA; j_call: TRBJ2-1
cdr3_aa: CASSSLAGGYNEQFF; cdr3_nt: TGTGCCAGCAGCAGCCTAGCGGGGGGGTACAATGAGCAGTTCTTC; v_call: TRBV7-9; clone_size: NA; d_call: TRBD2; j_call: TRBJ2-1
cdr3_aa: CSVDDRSDTQYF; cdr3_nt: TGCAGCGTTGACGACCGTTCAGATACGCAGTATTTT; v_call: TRBV29-1; clone_size: once; d_call: NA; j_call: TRBJ2-3
cdr3_aa: CASSLAGGNQPQHF; cdr3_nt: TGTGCCAGCTCACTGGCAGGAGGCAATCAGCCCCAGCATTTT; v_call: TRBV18; clone_size: NA; d_call: NA; j_call: TRBJ1-5
cdr3_aa: CASRLTQGLYNSPLHF; cdr3_nt: TGTGCCAGCAGGTTAACGCAGGGCCTCTATAATTCACCCCTCCACTTT; v_call: TRBV28; clone_size: NA; d_call: NA; j_call: TRBJ1-6
cdr3_aa: CASSVGTGAGRNEQFF; cdr3_nt: TGTGCCAGCAGCGTAGGAACAGGGGCCGGGCGGAATGAGCAGTTCTTC; v_call: TRBV9; clone_size: NA; d_call: TRBD1; j_call: TRBJ2-1
cdr3_aa: CASSLDQGGTGRNNEQFF; cdr3_nt: TGTGCCAGCAGCTTAGATCAGGGTGGGACAGGTAGGAACAATGAGCAGTTCTTC; v_call: TRBV11-3; clone_size: NA; d_call: TRBD1; j_call: TRBJ2-1
cdr3_aa: CASSFDRVSYEQYF; cdr3_nt: TGTGCCAGCAGCTTCGACAGGGTCTCCTACGAGCAGTACTTC; v_call: TRBV7-2; clone_size: NA; d_call: TRBD1; j_call: TRBJ2-7
cdr3_aa: CASSLGPPGGSYNEQFF; cdr3_nt: TGTGCCAGCAGCTTAGGTCCTCCGGGGGGCTCCTACAATGAGCAGTTCTTC; v_call: TRBV7-8; clone_size: NA; d_call: TRBD2; j_call: TRBJ2-1
cdr3_aa: CASRLGQGESNEKLFF; cdr3_nt: TGTGCCAGCAGACTCGGACAGGGGGAGTCTAATGAAAAACTGTTTTTT; v_call: TRBV7-9; clone_size: NA; d_call: TRBD1; j_call: TRBJ1-4
cdr3_aa: CASSARELGDTEAFF; cdr3_nt: TGTGCCAGCAGCGCCCGTGAGTTGGGGGACACTGAAGCTTTCTTT; v_call: TRBV6-4; clone_size: once; d_call: NA; j_call: TRBJ1-1
cdr3_aa: CASSRTSGVWDTQYF; cdr3_nt: TGTGCCAGCAGCCGGACTAGCGGGGTGTGGGATACGCAGTATTTT; v_call: TRBV2; clone_size: NA; d_call: TRBD2; j_call: TRBJ2-3
cdr3_aa: CASSLQSGNTEAFF; cdr3_nt: TGTGCCAGCAGCCTTCAGTCCGGGAACACTGAAGCTTTCTTT; v_call: TRBV11-2; clone_size: NA; d_call: NA; j_call: TRBJ1-1
cdr3_aa: CASSPGTGHYYEQYF; cdr3_nt: TGTGCCAGCAGCCCCGGGACAGGACACTACTACGAGCAGTACTTC; v_call: TRBV13; clone_size: NA; d_call: TRBD1; j_call: TRBJ2-7
cdr3_aa: CASRGLAGVQETQYF; cdr3_nt: TGCGCCAGCAGGGGACTAGCGGGGGTCCAAGAGACCCAGTACTTC; v_call: TRBV10-2; clone_size: NA; d_call: TRBD2; j_call: TRBJ2-5